This record looks at one T cell receptor (beta chain) sequence and its context. Its antigen is as yet unknown. Data came from immunoSEQ multiplex PCR; TCRdb stores just in-frame clones and leaves some out. The sample shows roughly 2.6 million clones, 85% to 95% of them seen only once. The ends lost 4 bases at V and 0 bases at J; junction bases unmatched: 15. This CDR3 contains 20 residues. The germline CDR1 and CDR2 sequences are SGHVS and FQNEAQ. These data belong to a study of shared clonotypes between healthy human individuals. At the level of the study: Two women and three men aged 18 to 49 served as donors.

Study conclusions and caveats: A reduction in generation probabilities was seen for non-shared clonotypes relative to those shared by all four donors.

V usage is TRBV7-8 and J usage is TRBJ2-6, with 7 nucleotides matching TRBD1. Sequencing was performed on naive CD4+ T cells sorted from blood. This sample's subset: CD45RA+ positively selected. The TCR sequence derives from a man younger than 30 in good health. The CDR3 loop is CASSSRTTGTGYSGANVLTF. The DNA of the CDR3 is TGTGCCAGCAGCTCCCGGACGACAGGGACGGGCTACTCTGGGGCCAACGTCCTGACTTTC.